Only a few counts were recorded for the clone carrying this TCR beta chain. The antigen is undetermined. This sample is part of a study of cytomegalovirus exposure and HLA in healthy donors. Regarding the study as a whole: Clonal expansion, a later analysis showed, was greater in HLA-associated TCR beta chains than in equally common others.

Germline CDR1 reads SNHLY; CDR2 reads FYNNEI. This CDR3 comprises 17 residues. V was clipped by 10 bases and J by 3 bases; unmatched bases: 16. The primer mix had 60 Vbeta and 13 Jbeta primers. Profiling relied on immunoSEQ multiplex PCR, and the TCRdb table lists in-frame clones only, not all of them. The sample yields about 120,000 clones, 55% to 75% seen once. The sequence was collected from a woman aged 40 to 50 in good health and CMV-seropositive. The chain joins TRBV2 to TRBJ2-7, with 12 bases matching TRBD1. Sequencing input: PBMCs. As DNA, the CDR3 is TGTGCCACCCTAAACCGGGACAGGGGGCGCGTCGACTACGAGCAGTACTTC. Residues: CATLNRDRGRVDYEQYF.